The present T cell receptor (beta chain) was sequenced within a study of blood T cell repertoires in COVID-19. About the study: The analysed material was cDNA or gDNA that came from T cells, B-cell-depleted T cells, or PBMCs.

Participants were aged about 18 to 100 years from approximately 24 US areas. In assigning cohorts, the study relied on participant-reported clinical history. The CDR3 contains 11 residues. V dropped 5 bases and J dropped 5 bases, with 6 bases sitting between them. Germline CDR1 SGDLS, CDR2 YYNGEE. As processed by the authors: Amplifying reference gene primers gave estimates of nucleated cell counts. The table came from immunoSEQ multiplex PCR; TCRdb's copy has only in-frame clones and leaves some out. Clone size and V and J calls were adopted from that table, with D and trimming inferred from the DNA. The data show some 240,000 clones, around 80% seen once.

The chain combines TRBV9 with TRBJ2-3, with unresolved D. The TCR originated in a man under 40 with acute COVID-19. The sample consisted of PBMCs or T cells enriched from blood (not recorded which). Here the CDR3 reads CASSRVDTQYF. The CDR3 DNA reads as TGTGCCAGCAGTCGGGTAGATACGCAGTATTTT.